This TCR beta chain is drawn from a study of T cell changes during pregnancy in multiple sclerosis. The protocol was immunoSEQ multiplex PCR, while the TCRdb copy is restricted to in-frame clones and leaves out a portion. This sample carries 58,000 or so clones, about nine tenths of them seen once, and the ten largest clones take under 0.65%. Germline CDR1 SEHNR, CDR2 FQNEAQ (reference sequence). This CDR3 region has 14 residues. The V gene lost 5 bases and the J gene lost 7 bases, with 17 bases spanning the gap. This clone was found a few times. This chain links TRBV7-9 with TRBJ1-1; the D is unclear. This specimen was CD4+ T cells from peripheral blood mononuclear cells, taken in the third trimester of pregnancy. The receptor's source is a female donor with multiple sclerosis, enrolled in a pregnancy study. The DNA of the CDR3 is TGTGCCAGCAGCCCGTCGGCTTCACGGGGTGAAGCTTTCTTT. Its protein product is CASSPSASRGEAFF.